This T cell receptor (beta chain) stems from a study of shared clonotypes between healthy human individuals. Germline CDR1 is GTSNPN and CDR2 is SVGIG (reference sequence). The germline V and J ends were trimmed by 4 bases and 5 bases, with 6 bases remaining between them. The CDR3 is 11 amino acids. Method: immunoSEQ multiplex PCR; TCRdb's copy keeps in-frame clones and lacks some. Of approximately 2,300,000 clones detected, around 90% appear once; the ten largest clones hold 0.37%. This clonotype was sampled from a man aged 18 to 35 in good health. Some clones in this sample may be carry-over from other donors' samples. Sequences were obtained from naive CD4+ T cells from PBMCs. Subset denoted: CD45RA+ positively selected. The chain links TRBV30 to TRBJ2-1; D gene uncertain. In DNA form, the CDR3 reads TGTGCCTGGACCCAGAACAATGAGCAGTTCTTC. Protein product: CAWTQNNEQFF.